Below, 27 T cell receptor beta chains from the same sample are listed, as sequenced in a study of T cells in Graves' hyperthyroidism and ophthalmopathy. TCR beta CDR3 sequences were amplified from RNA transcripts. RT-PCR in the first round (using the HTBI primer set) targeted the TCR CDR3. TCRdb re-derived calls from the multiplex PCR reads in MiXCR, one entry per CDR3 protein. The sample includes fewer than 200,000 distinct CDR3 sequences, 8% to 9.5% of them seen just once. The sample was blood. These receptors were collected from a woman aged 18-35 years with Graves' hyperthyroidism that later progressed to Graves' ophthalmopathy.

This clonotype has just a few counts. The chain combines TRBV7-3 with TRBJ2-5; D remains ambiguous. With 2 bases removed from V and 3 bases from J, the gap between germline ends came to 13 bases. The CDR3 is made up of 15 amino acids. Germline CDR1 SGHTA, CDR2 FQGTGA. CDR3 region: CASSLFVGFEETQYF. In nucleotides, the CDR3 is TGTGCCAGCAGCTTATTCGTAGGGTTCGAAGAGACCCAGTACTTC.

Ten or more counts support this clonotype. The junction and the germline gene differ at one end; a read error may be behind it. This rearrangement joins TRBV7-8 to TRBJ2-5; 12 bases match TRBD1. Germline values: CDR1 SGHVS, CDR2 FQNEAQ. The CDR3 contains 14 residues. CDR3 in amino acids: CASSQPGTGGPRDF. The CDR3 DNA sequence: TGTGCCAGCAGCCAGCCCGGGACAGGGGGCCCTCGGGACTTC.

This clonotype was detected many times. The chain employs TRBV7-6 and TRBJ2-1; 9 positions agree with TRBD1. The CDR3 length is 16 residues. With 4 bases clipped from V and 10 bases from J, the junction kept 14 bases outside the gene matches. Germline values: CDR1 SGHVS, CDR2 FNYEAQ. CDR3: CASSSQTGTGPMEQFF. CDR3 nucleotides: TGTGCCAGCAGCTCACAAACCGGGACAGGGCCTATGGAGCAGTTCTTC. The whole variable domain, remainder taken from reference TRBV7-6 and TRBJ2-1, is GAGVSQSPRYKVTKRGQDVALRCDPISGHVSLYWYRQALGQGPEFLTYFNYEAQQDKSGLPNDRFSAERPEGSISTLTIQRTEQRDSAMYRCASSSQTGTGPMEQFFGPGTRLTVL.

This clonotype has a count of ten or more. The V gene is TRBV27, the J gene TRBJ2-7, with TRBD2 identical over 7 bases. The junction had 1 base not matched to a gene; V was cut back by 4 bases and J by 4 bases. This CDR3 region has 12 residues. Germline V gives CDR1 MNHEY, CDR2 SMNVEV (reference sequence). CDR3 residues: CASSSSGYEQYF. The CDR3 region has the DNA TGTGCCAGCAGTTCTAGCGGTTACGAGCAGTACTTC.

The gene calls are TRBV19 and TRBJ2-5, with 8 bases fitting TRBD1. V dropped 5 bases and J dropped 5; count of bases not matched to a gene: 7. Germline-derived CDR1 and CDR2 are LNHDA and SQIVND (reference sequence). The CDR3 loop spans 14 amino acids. CDR3 sequence (DNA): TGTGCCAGTAGTCAAGGGACAGGCTCGGAGACCCAGTACTTC. This encodes CASSQGTGSETQYF.

This clonotype was picked up many times. The rearrangement joins TRBV30 to TRBJ1-5; the D gene is possibly TRBD1 (6 bases). The V and J ends lost 1 base and 3 bases respectively, with 7 bases between them. Germline V CDR1 and CDR2: GTSNPN, SVGIG (reference sequence). This CDR3 region has 13 residues. The DNA for the CDR3 is TGTGCCTGGAGTGCAGGGGTCAATCAGCCCCAGCATTTT. Its protein product is CAWSAGVNQPQHF.

Comment on this clonotype: This may be a read error, as it is one base from a much larger clone. The rearrangement joins TRBV14 to TRBJ2-1, with TRBD2 identical over 14 bases. Per germline, CDR1 SGHDN and CDR2 FVKESK. The CDR3 has 18 residues. The CDR3 loop reads CASSQPGLAGENYDEQFF. Written as DNA, the CDR3 is TGTGCCAGCAGCCAACCGGGACTAGCGGGAGAGAACTACGATGAGCAGTTCTTC.

This chain uses TRBV6-5 with TRBJ2-7; 8 positions match TRBD2. Germline loops: CDR1 MNHEY, CDR2 SVGAGI. The trim removed 2 bases at V and 4 bases at J, leaving 10 bases unmatched. The length of the CDR3 is 16 residues. The CDR3 nucleotides are TGTGCCAGCAGTTACAAAACCGGGGGGGCCGGGTACGAGCAGTACTTC. It codes for CASSYKTGGAGYEQYF.

The chain joins TRBV30 to TRBJ1-6, with D possibly TRBD1 on 5 matching bases. Trimming removed 1 base from V and 0 bases from J, with 25 bases in between. This CDR3 is 21 amino acids long. CDR1 is GTSNPN, CDR2 SVGIG, per germline (reference sequence). For the CDR3, the DNA is TGTGCCTGGAGTGGACTCCCCCGAGGAGGAGGGACCAGCTCCTATAATTCACCCCTCCACTTT. This translates into CAWSGLPRGGGTSSYNSPLHF.

This clonotype was observed many times. The gene calls are TRBV4-2 and TRBJ1-1; D ambiguous. The germline V and J ends were trimmed by 5 bases and 11 bases, with 12 bases remaining between them. The CDR3 extends over 11 amino acids. Germline V CDR1 and CDR2: LGHNA, YNFKEQ. This chain's CDR3 is CASSNRAQAFF. For the CDR3, the DNA is TGTGCCAGCAGCAACAGAGCGCAGGCTTTCTTT.

In its sample, this clonotype was seen a few times. V and J are TRBV9 and TRBJ2-3, with TRBD2 identical over 8 bases. V lost 3 bases and J lost 1; bases outside the gene matches: 10. This CDR3 is 17 amino acids long. CDR1 is SGDLS, CDR2 YYNGEE, per germline. DNA for the CDR3: TGTGCCAGCAGCGGAGAAGTAAGCGGGAGCCGCACAGATACGCAGTATTTT. Protein product: CASSGEVSGSRTDTQYF.

This clonotype showed up just a few times. V usage is TRBV10-3 and J usage is TRBJ2-3, with D unclear. V lost 3 bases, J lost 0 bases, and 4 bases lay in between. The length of the CDR3 is 13 residues. From germline, CDR1 is ENHRY and CDR2 SYGVKD. Here the CDR3 DNA reads TGTGCCATCAGTGACCTAAGCACAGATACGCAGTATTTT. Residues: CAISDLSTDTQYF.

This clonotype was seen many times. The J gene is TRBJ2-7, the V gene TRBV2; no definite D call. V was trimmed by 2 bases and J by 4 bases, leaving 24 bases between them. The length of the CDR3 is 18 residues. Germline-derived CDR1 and CDR2 are SNHLY and FYNNEI. This chain's CDR3 is CASSEQLFLSAVSYEQYF. Here the CDR3 DNA reads TGTGCCAGCAGTGAACAGTTATTTTTGTCGGCAGTATCTTACGAGCAGTACTTC.

This clonotype was seen at least ten times. This chain links TRBV29-1 with TRBJ2-1; TRBD2 might be the D (5 bases). Germline V gene data show CDR1 as SQVTM and CDR2 as ANQGSEA. V lost 3 bases and J 6 bases, leaving 12 bases between the germline ends. There are 13 residues in the CDR3. The DNA of the CDR3 is TGCAGCGTTGACGGGCGCGGGTCCAATGAGCAGTTCTTC. Encoded protein: CSVDGRGSNEQFF.

The table lists this clonotype with many counts. The chain carries TRBV6-1 and TRBJ2-5; 8 bases line up with TRBD1. Germline CDR1 is MNHNS and CDR2 is SASEGT. V shed 3 bases, J shed 5 bases, and the junction held 11 bases outside the gene matches. CDR3 length: 16 amino acids. CDR3 residues: CASSDPKQGARETQYF. In DNA, the CDR3 is TGTGCCAGCAGTGACCCCAAGCAGGGGGCGAGGGAGACCCAGTACTTC.

This clonotype appeared many times. V gene TRBV6-1 combines with J gene TRBJ2-2; D might be TRBD2 (5 bases). The V gene lost 5 bases and the J gene lost 7 bases, with 11 bases spanning the gap. The CDR3 is 13 residues long. Germline V gives CDR1 MNHNS, CDR2 SASEGT. CDR3 coding DNA: TGTGCCAGCAGTTACGAGGGTGACGGGGAGCTGTTTTTT. It is translated as CASSYEGDGELFF.

This clonotype was seen repeatedly, ten times or more. The rearrangement joins TRBV7-2 to TRBJ2-5; D not resolved. Trimming stripped 5 bases from V and 5 bases from J, with 12 bases between. Germline CDR1 is SGHTA and CDR2 is FQGNSA. This CDR3 has 13 residues. The chain's CDR3 is CASSQGTVETQYF. The CDR3 DNA reads TGTGCCAGCAGCCAAGGAACCGTGGAGACCCAGTACTTC.

The CDR3 is CASSQVVSGLGWSEQFF. The CDR3 coding sequence is TGTGCCAGCAGCCAAGTGGTGTCGGGGCTAGGGTGGAGTGAGCAGTTCTTC. The chain links TRBV4-2 to TRBJ2-1; D may match TRBD1 or TRBD2 (5 bases each). The V gene lost 1 base and the J gene lost 9 bases, with 22 bases spanning the gap. In germline, CDR1 is LGHNA, CDR2 YNFKEQ. This CDR3 has 17 residues.

This clonotype was found many times. The chain combines TRBV20-1 with TRBJ2-1; 8 positions agree with TRBD2. CDR1 and CDR2 from the germline V gene are DFQATT and SNEGSKA (reference sequence). V lost 5 bases, J lost 2 bases, and 11 bases stayed unmatched. The CDR3 is 16 amino acids. The CDR3 reads CSAFGGGGGPYNEQFF. CDR3 coding DNA: TGCAGTGCTTTCGGGGGGGGGGGGGGCCCCTACAATGAGCAGTTCTTC.

This clonotype was recorded a few times. The V gene is TRBV5-6, the J gene TRBJ1-5; 10 bases fit TRBD1. Germline assignment: CDR1 SGHDT and CDR2 YYEEEE. V trimming: 6 bases; J trimming: 5 bases; junction bases outside the gene matches: 5. The CDR3 has 14 amino acids. The CDR3 here is CASNRQGADQPQHF. For the CDR3, the DNA is TGTGCCAGCAACCGACAGGGGGCGGATCAGCCCCAGCATTTT. Based on the CDR3 plus reference TRBV5-6 and TRBJ1-5, the full variable domain is DAGVTQSPTHLIKTRGQQVTLRCSPKSGHDTVSWYQQALGQGPQFIFQYYEEEERQRGNFPDRFSGHQFPNYSSELNVNALLLGDSALYLCASNRQGADQPQHFGDGTRLSIL.

The J gene is TRBJ1-2, the V gene TRBV15, with 9 bases identical to TRBD1. Losses at the gene ends were 5 bases for V and 6 bases for J; bases not matched to a gene: 4. The CDR3 sequence is 13 residues long. Germline V gives CDR1 LNHNV, CDR2 YYDKDF (reference sequence). CDR3 in amino acids: CATSATGGDGYTF. CDR3 DNA: TGTGCCACCAGCGCGACAGGGGGGGATGGCTACACCTTC.

This clonotype was picked up a small number of times. The chain combines TRBV20-1 with TRBJ1-4; 7 bases align to TRBD1. Germline V gene sequence: CDR1 DFQATT, CDR2 SNEGSKA (reference sequence). The CDR3 runs 15 residues. V lost 6 bases to trimming and J lost 0 bases; unmatched junction nucleotides: 7. The CDR3 here is CSAIYGTATNEKLFF. The CDR3 DNA is TGCAGTGCAATATACGGGACAGCAACTAATGAAAAACTGTTTTTT.

This clonotype has a count of ten or more. The CDR3 here is CAWSSGDTQYF. The CDR3, as DNA: TGTGCCTGGAGTTCGGGAGACACGCAGTATTTT. The rearrangement joins TRBV30 to TRBJ2-3, with D perhaps TRBD2 (6 bases). CDR3 length: 11 amino acids. Trimming pared 2 bases from V and 9 bases from J, leaving 9 bases between. Germline loops: CDR1 GTSNPN, CDR2 SVGIG (reference sequence).

This clonotype showed up many times. The V call is TRBV20-1, the J call TRBJ2-1, with D perhaps matching TRBD1 (5 bases). Germline lookup yields CDR1 DFQATT and CDR2 SNEGSKA (reference sequence). The CDR3 consists of 15 residues. V lost 6 bases and J lost 3, with 18 bases in between. The CDR3 reads CSATLIQGFYNEQFF. CDR3 DNA: TGCAGTGCAACGTTAATCCAGGGATTCTACAATGAGCAGTTCTTC.

This clonotype was seen many times. This chain uses TRBV30 with TRBJ2-7; TRBD1 matches 7 bases. The V gene end was trimmed by 0 bases and the J gene end by 3 bases; junction bases not matched to a gene: 2. The germline gives CDR1 GTSNPN, CDR2 SVGIG (reference sequence). The CDR3 has 13 residues. This CDR3 reads CAWSVQGRYEQYF. CDR3 sequence (DNA): TGTGCCTGGAGTGTACAGGGGCGCTACGAGCAGTACTTC.

This clonotype was observed at least ten times. The chain uses TRBV5-1 and TRBJ1-1, with TRBD1 as a possible D gene (5 bases). V lost 0 bases, J lost 1 base, and 10 bases lay in between. Per the germline V gene, CDR1 is SGHRS and CDR2 is YFSETQ. CDR3 size: 15 residues. CDR3 nucleotide sequence: TGCGCCAGCAGCTTGGCTATACAGGCGAACACTGAAGCTTTCTTT. Its protein product is CASSLAIQANTEAFF.

A few counts support this clonotype. The CDR3, as DNA: TGTGCCAGCAGCCAAGGATCAAGCGGGAACCACAATGAGCAGTTCTTC. Translating gives CASSQGSSGNHNEQFF. The V and J genes are TRBV3-1 and TRBJ2-1; 7 bases map to TRBD2. V lost 1 base to trimming and J lost 5 bases; unmatched junction nucleotides: 8. The germline V gene has CDR1 LGHDT and CDR2 YNNKEL (reference sequence). This CDR3 comprises 16 residues.